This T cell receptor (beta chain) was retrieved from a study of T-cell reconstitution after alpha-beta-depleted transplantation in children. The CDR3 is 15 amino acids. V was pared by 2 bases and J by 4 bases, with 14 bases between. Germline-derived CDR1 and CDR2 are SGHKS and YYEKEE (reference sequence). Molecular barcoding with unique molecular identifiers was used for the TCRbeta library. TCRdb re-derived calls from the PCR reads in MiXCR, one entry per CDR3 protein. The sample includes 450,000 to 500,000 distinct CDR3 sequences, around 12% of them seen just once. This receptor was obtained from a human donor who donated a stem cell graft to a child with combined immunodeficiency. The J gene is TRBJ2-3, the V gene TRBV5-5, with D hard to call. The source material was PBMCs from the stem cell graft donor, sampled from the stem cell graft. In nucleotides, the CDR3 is TGTGCCAGCAGCTTACGATACCCGTCCCCAGATACGCAGTATTTT. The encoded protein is CASSLRYPSPDTQYF.